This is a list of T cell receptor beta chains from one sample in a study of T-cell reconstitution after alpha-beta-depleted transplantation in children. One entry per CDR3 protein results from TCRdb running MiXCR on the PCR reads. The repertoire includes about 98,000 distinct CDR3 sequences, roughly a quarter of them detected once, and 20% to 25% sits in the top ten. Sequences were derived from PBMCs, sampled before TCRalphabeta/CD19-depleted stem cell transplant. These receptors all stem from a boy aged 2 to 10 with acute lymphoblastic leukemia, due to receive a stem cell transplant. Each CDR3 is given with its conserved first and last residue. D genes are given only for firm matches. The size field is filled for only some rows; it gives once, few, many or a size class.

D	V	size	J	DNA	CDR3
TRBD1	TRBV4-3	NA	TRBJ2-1	TGCGCCAGCAGCCAATACAGGGGGGATGAGCAGTTCTTC	CASSQYRGDEQFF
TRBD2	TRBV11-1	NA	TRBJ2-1	TGTGCCAGCAGCGCACCTATACCGGGACTAGCGGGGAGAAATGAGCAGTTCTTC	CASSAPIPGLAGRNEQFF
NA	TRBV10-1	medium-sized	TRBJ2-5	TGCGCCACCTCCGGACGAAAGTACTTC	CATSGRKYF
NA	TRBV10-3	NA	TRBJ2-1	TGTGCCATCCTCGGGGTTACCAATGAGCAGTTCTTC	CAILGVTNEQFF
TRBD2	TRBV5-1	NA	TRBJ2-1	TGCGCCAGCAGCTTGGTTAGCGGGAGGGCCACGGATGAGCAGTTCTTC	CASSLVSGRATDEQFF
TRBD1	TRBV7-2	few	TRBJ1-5	TGTGCCAGCAGGACAACAACAGGGGACAATCAGCCCCAGCATTTT	CASRTTTGDNQPQHF
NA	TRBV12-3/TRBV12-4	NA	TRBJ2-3	TGTGCCAGCAGTTTAGCGGAGTCTAGCACAGATACGCAGTATTTT	CASSLAESSTDTQYF
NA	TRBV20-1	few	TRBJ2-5	TGCAGCGCATCTGGGACCCCACTAAAAGAGACCCAGTACTTC	CSASGTPLKETQYF
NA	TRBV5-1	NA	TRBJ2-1	TGCGCCAGCAGCTCCCTCGGAGCTGGGGCCGTGGGCTCCTACAATGAGCAGTTCTTC	CASSSLGAGAVGSYNEQFF
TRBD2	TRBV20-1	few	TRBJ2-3	TGCAGTGCCACACTAGCGTCTAGCACAGATACGCAGTATTTT	CSATLASSTDTQYF
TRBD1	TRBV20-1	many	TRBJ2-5	TGCAGTGCTAGAGAGTACATGGGAACAGGGGGCCTGGACTTC	CSAREYMGTGGLDF
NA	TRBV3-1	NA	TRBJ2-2	TGTGCCAGCAGCCAGGGCTTAATCGCCGGGGAGCTGTTTTTT	CASSQGLIAGELFF
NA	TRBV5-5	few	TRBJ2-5	TGTGCCAGCAGCTTGGGGCTAGACCTCCGACGGGAGACCCAGTACTTC	CASSLGLDLRRETQYF
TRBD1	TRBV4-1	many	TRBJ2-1	TGCGCCAGCAGCCAGGACAGGAGCTCCTACAATGAGCAGTTCTTC	CASSQDRSSYNEQFF
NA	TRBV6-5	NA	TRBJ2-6	TGTGCCAGCAGTTCCTTGGACGGAGGGGCCCTTGGGGCCAACGTCCTGACTTTC	CASSSLDGGALGANVLTF
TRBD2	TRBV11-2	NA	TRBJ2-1	TGTGCCAGCAGCTCCTTGGGACTAAAAGTCCCTGAGCAGTTCTTC	CASSSLGLKVPEQFF
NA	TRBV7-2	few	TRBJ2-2	TGTGCCAGCAGCTTAGGTCTCGGGTACGGGGAGCTGTTTTTT	CASSLGLGYGELFF
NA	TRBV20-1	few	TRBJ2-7	TGCAGTGCTAACAGGGCGGAGGACTACGAGCAGTACTTC	CSANRAEDYEQYF
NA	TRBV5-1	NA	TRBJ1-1	TGCGCCAGCAGCTTGCCTCAGGGGAACACTGAAGCTTTCTTT	CASSLPQGNTEAFF
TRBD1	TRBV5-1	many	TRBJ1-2	TGCGCCAGCAGCACCGAGACAGGGGCGTATGGCTACACCTTC	CASSTETGAYGYTF
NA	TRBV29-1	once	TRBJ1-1	TGCAGCGGAAGGGGATGGACTGAAGCTTTCTTT	CSGRGWTEAFF
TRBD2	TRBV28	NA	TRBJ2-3	TGTGCCAGCAGTTTTGGGGGTCTAGCGGGAGGTGCAGATACGCAGTATTTT	CASSFGGLAGGADTQYF
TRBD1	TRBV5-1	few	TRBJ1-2	TGCGCCAGCGGGACAGGGGCTTCTAACTATGGCTACACCTTC	CASGTGASNYGYTF
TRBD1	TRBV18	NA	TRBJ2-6	TGTGCCAGCTCACGGGGACAGGGGGCGCAAGGGGCCAACGTCCTGACTTTC	CASSRGQGAQGANVLTF
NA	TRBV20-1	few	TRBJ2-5	TGCAGTGCTAGCCAGGGGGGAGGAGGGGCCTCAGAGACCCAGTACTTC	CSASQGGGGASETQYF
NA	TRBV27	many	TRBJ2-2	TGTGCCAGCAGTTTTGCCCCCGGGGAGCTGTTTTTT	CASSFAPGELFF
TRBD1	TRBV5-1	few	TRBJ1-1	TGCGCCAGCAGCCCGAGAGGGACAGGGGCGGTGAGCACTGAAGCTTTCTTT	CASSPRGTGAVSTEAFF
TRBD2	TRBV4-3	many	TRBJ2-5	TGCGCCAGCAGCCAAGAATACCCTAGCGGGAGGGGGGAGACCCAGTACTTC	CASSQEYPSGRGETQYF
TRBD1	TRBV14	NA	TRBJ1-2	TGTGCCAGCAGCCGAGGACAGGGCGTCTACACCTTC	CASSRGQGVYTF
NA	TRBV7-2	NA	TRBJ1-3	TGTGCCAGCAGCCGATCCTGGACAACCGGAAACACCATATATTTT	CASSRSWTTGNTIYF
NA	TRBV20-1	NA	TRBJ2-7	TGCAGTGCTAGGGGCCCGGCTCCGGGGGGCCCGGGTGAGCAGTACTTC	CSARGPAPGGPGEQYF
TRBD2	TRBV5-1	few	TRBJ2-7	TGCGCCAGCAGCTTAGCGGGAGGCCCCCACGAGCAGTACTTC	CASSLAGGPHEQYF
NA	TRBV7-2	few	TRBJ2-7	TGTGCCAGCAGCTTAGGCGACGGCGGGCTCTACGAGCAGTACTTC	CASSLGDGGLYEQYF
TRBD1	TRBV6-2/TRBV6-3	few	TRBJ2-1	TGTGCCACGGGACAGGGGTTCTCCTACAATGAGCAGTTCTTC	CATGQGFSYNEQFF
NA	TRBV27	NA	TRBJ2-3	TGTGCCAGCAGTTCGCCCGCTCGCGGCCGGTGGGGGGATACGCAGTATTTT	CASSSPARGRWGDTQYF
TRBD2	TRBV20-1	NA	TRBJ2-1	TGCAGTGCTAGGGGAGGGCCCCCTGGGGGCAATGAGCAGTTCTTC	CSARGGPPGGNEQFF
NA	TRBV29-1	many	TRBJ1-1	TGCAGCGTGGAAGGCGGTGGCACTGAAGCTTTCTTT	CSVEGGGTEAFF
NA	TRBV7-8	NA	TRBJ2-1	TGTGCCAGCAGCTTAGTTTTAGCGGAGGGGAATGAGCAGTTCTTC	CASSLVLAEGNEQFF
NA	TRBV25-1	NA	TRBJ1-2	TGTGCCAGCAGTGAGGAGGGTTCTGGCTACACCTTC	CASSEEGSGYTF
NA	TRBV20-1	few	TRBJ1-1	TGCAGTGCTGCAGGACCCCGGGCTGAAGCTTTCTTT	CSAAGPRAEAFF
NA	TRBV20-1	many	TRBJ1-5	TGCAGTGCTAGAGGGGCCGGGCCGCCGGGGGGGCCCCAGCATTTT	CSARGAGPPGGPQHF
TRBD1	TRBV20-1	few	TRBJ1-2	TGCAGTGCCCCCGGACAGGGCGAAGGCTACACCTTC	CSAPGQGEGYTF
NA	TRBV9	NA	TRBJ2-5	TGTGCCAGCAGCCCACTGGTTTACGCGGAGACCCAGTACTTC	CASSPLVYAETQYF
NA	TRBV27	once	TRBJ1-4	TGTGCCAGCAGTTTGCGCCTCCAGGCTAATGAAAAACTGTTTTTT	CASSLRLQANEKLFF
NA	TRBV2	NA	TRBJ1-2	TGTGCCAGCAGGGCACAGGGAGAGGGCGGCTACACCTTC	CASRAQGEGGYTF
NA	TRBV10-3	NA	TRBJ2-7	TGTGCCATCAGTGGGGACGGCTACGAGCAGTACTTC	CAISGDGYEQYF
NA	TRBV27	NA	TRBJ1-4	TGTGCCAGCAGTTTGGGGGCCCATAATGAAAAACTGTTTTTT	CASSLGAHNEKLFF
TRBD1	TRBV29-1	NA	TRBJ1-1	TGCAGCGTCTCAGGGGGGGGGTCGTTGACCACTGAAGCTTTCTTT	CSVSGGGSLTTEAFF
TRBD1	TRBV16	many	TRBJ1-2	TGTGCCAGCAGCCATGGTGACAGGGATGGCTACACCTTC	CASSHGDRDGYTF
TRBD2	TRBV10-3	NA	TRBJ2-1	TGTGCCATCAGATCGACTAGCGGAGGAGACGAGCAGTTCTTC	CAIRSTSGGDEQFF
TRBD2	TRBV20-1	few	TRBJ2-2	TGCAGTGCTTCCGGGACTAGCGGAGCTCTCACCGGGGAGCTGTTTTTT	CSASGTSGALTGELFF